These 25 T cell receptor beta chains originate from one sample sequenced in a study of vaccination effects on CD4 cells after COVID-19. Antigen-specific CD4+ T cells were first expanded with viral peptide pools by the ViraFEST assay and only then sequenced. Isolation of CD4+ T cells took place after 10 days of culture. Participants were given two doses of BNT162b2 or mRNA-1273 vaccine. Their cognate antigens are unknown. Produced via immunoSEQ multiplex PCR; TCRdb's table is partial and in-frame only. The table includes some 30,000 clones, approximately 69% detected once. The specimen comprised CD4+ T cells from PBMCs cultured with SARS-CoV-2 spike peptides, sampled after COVID-19 vaccination. The receptors come from a human donor who received a COVID-19 vaccine.

The J gene is TRBJ1-5, the V gene TRBV19, with TRBD1 as a possible D gene (6 bases). The germline gives CDR1 LNHDA, CDR2 SQIVND (reference sequence). The CDR3 contains 16 residues. V lost 3 bases, J lost 5 bases, and 17 bases lay in between. The CDR3 here is CASSISGPGGYQPQHF. The CDR3 nucleotides are TGTGCCAGTAGTATTTCCGGGCCGGGGGGCTATCAGCCCCAGCATTTT.

The chain joins TRBV6-5 to TRBJ1-5; D is ambiguous. Trimming shortened V by 6 bases and J by 1 base, and 7 bases separated the two germline ends. CDR1 is MNHEY and CDR2 is SVGAGI in the germline V gene. The CDR3 consists of 13 residues. The CDR3 here is CASSADSNQPQHF. CDR3 nucleotides: TGTGCCAGCAGCGCTGACAGCAATCAGCCCCAGCATTTT.

This chain joins TRBV7-8 and TRBJ1-3; TRBD1 is a possible D gene (6 bases). Germline CDR1 SGHVS, CDR2 FQNEAQ. Between the trimmed V and J ends, which lost 5 bases and 4 bases, there was a span of 15 bases. This CDR3 contains 15 residues. Here the CDR3 reads CASSPDRRGGNTIYF. Written as DNA, the CDR3 is TGTGCCAGCAGCCCAGACAGGAGAGGGGGAAACACCATATATTTT.

The V and J genes are TRBV10-3 and TRBJ2-5; 8 nucleotides line up with TRBD2. This CDR3 is 12 amino acids long. V gave up 10 bases and J gave up 1 base; unmatched junction bases: 2. Germline assignment: CDR1 ENHRY and CDR2 SYGVKD. CDR3 sequence reads: CATGLAQETQYF. The CDR3 region has the DNA TGTGCCACAGGACTAGCCCAAGAGACCCAGTACTTC.

The CDR3 sequence is CASSSPGQETQYF. CDR3 DNA sequence: TGTGCCAGCAGTTCCCCGGGCCAAGAGACCCAGTACTTC. The chain employs TRBV6-5 and TRBJ2-5; D is uncertain. Germline CDR1 MNHEY, CDR2 SVGAGI. This CDR3 is 13 amino acids long. Trimming took 4 bases from V and 1 from J, leaving 7 bases between them.

The genes are TRBV9 and TRBJ2-7; TRBD2 agrees at 14 bases. Germline V gene lookup returns CDR1 SGDLS and CDR2 YYNGEE. CDR3 size: 15 residues. With 4 bases clipped from V and 5 bases from J, the junction kept 5 bases outside the gene matches. DNA for the CDR3: TGTGCCAGCAGCCCGCGACTAGCGGGAGGGAACGAGCAGTACTTC. Protein: CASSPRLAGGNEQYF.

The chain couples TRBV7-2 to TRBJ2-1; 14 positions match TRBD2. The germline gives CDR1 SGHTA, CDR2 FQGNSA. The ends lost 4 bases at V and 0 bases at J; junction bases unmatched: 2. The CDR3 runs to 17 residues. The CDR3 spells CASSSGLAGGSYNEQFF. DNA of the CDR3: TGTGCCAGCAGCTCCGGACTAGCGGGAGGCTCCTACAATGAGCAGTTCTTC.

This clone appeared a few times. V and J are TRBV28 and TRBJ2-1, with TRBD2 matching 10 bases. The V segment lost 4 bases and the J segment 0 bases; nucleotides outside the gene matches: 3. The germline V gene encodes CDR1 MDHEN and CDR2 SYDVKM. The CDR3 has 16 residues. The CDR3 DNA is TGTGCCAGCAGTTCACTAGCGGGGCGCTCCTACAATGAGCAGTTCTTC. Residues: CASSSLAGRSYNEQFF.

This rearrangement joins TRBV13 to TRBJ2-2; D is perhaps TRBD1 (5 bases). CDR1 PRHDT and CDR2 FYEKMQ come from the germline V gene (reference sequence). Trimming pared 6 bases from V and 1 base from J, leaving 15 bases between. The CDR3 has 16 amino acids. The CDR3 here is CASRPAGTGNTGELFF. The CDR3 DNA sequence: TGTGCCAGCAGACCAGCCGGTACAGGGAACACCGGGGAGCTGTTTTTT.

This clone was counted between two and nine times. V is TRBV7-9 and J is TRBJ1-5, with D maybe TRBD1 (6 bases). Trimming took off 1 base at V and 5 bases at J, with 9 bases between the two ends. This CDR3 has 14 amino acids. Germline lookup yields CDR1 SEHNR and CDR2 FQNEAQ (reference sequence). CDR3 DNA sequence: TGTGCCAGCAGCTTAGGACAGGCACATCAGCCCCAGCATTTT. It codes for CASSLGQAHQPQHF.

This rearrangement joins TRBV14 to TRBJ2-5; D might be TRBD2 (6 bases). Trimming stripped 2 bases from V and 3 bases from J, with 19 bases between. CDR3 length equals 17 residues. Germline lookup yields CDR1 SGHDN and CDR2 FVKESK. In DNA form, the CDR3 reads TGTGCCAGCAGCCAATTGGCCGGGAGTGTGGTTGAAGAGACCCAGTACTTC. Translated, it gives CASSQLAGSVVEETQYF.

The table lists this clone with a few counts. This chain connects TRBV27 to TRBJ1-1; D remains ambiguous. Germline-derived CDR1 and CDR2 are MNHEY and SMNVEV (reference sequence). V gave up 5 bases and J gave up 1 base, with 14 bases separating them. The CDR3 is made up of 15 amino acids. The CDR3 DNA reads TGTGCCAGCAGTCCCCCACTAGTACGGAACACTGAAGCTTTCTTT. Translating it yields CASSPPLVRNTEAFF.

The chain joins TRBV5-5 to TRBJ2-5, with D tentatively TRBD2 (5 bases). In germline, CDR1 is SGHKS, CDR2 YYEKEE (reference sequence). CDR3 length: 15 residues. Between the trimmed V and J ends, which lost 4 bases and 5 bases, there was a span of 18 bases. For the CDR3, the DNA is TGTGCCAGCAGCACAACCACTATACCGGGGGAGACCCAGTACTTC. The encoded protein is CASSTTTIPGETQYF.

The V gene is TRBV5-6, the J gene TRBJ1-2; 7 bases are shared with TRBD1. The CDR3 is 15 residues long. V dropped 4 bases and J dropped 4; count of bases not matched to a gene: 10. Germline V gene lookup returns CDR1 SGHDT and CDR2 YYEEEE. DNA for the CDR3: TGTGCCAGCAGCACCCAGGGGGTCTTCTCCTATGGCTACACCTTC. It codes for CASSTQGVFSYGYTF.

This clone was seen repeatedly, ten times or more. This chain links TRBV10-1 with TRBJ2-2, with 11 positions matching TRBD2. With 3 bases clipped from V and 1 base from J, the junction kept 4 bases outside the gene matches. The germline V gene has CDR1 WNHNN and CDR2 SYGVQD (reference sequence). The CDR3 covers 17 residues. CDR3 sequence (DNA): TGCGCCAGCAGTGACCCCGGACTAGCGGGGAACACCGGGGAGCTGTTTTTT. Protein product: CASSDPGLAGNTGELFF.

The rearrangement links TRBV5-6 to TRBJ2-3; TRBD1 aligns across 7 bases. The J segment lost 3 bases and the V segment lost 5 bases, leaving 6 bases of the junction unmatched. The germline V gene has CDR1 SGHDT and CDR2 YYEEEE. CDR3 length equals 14 residues. The CDR3 bases are TGTGCCAGCAGAAACTCAGGGGGTACAGATACGCAGTATTTT. Translation gives CASRNSGGTDTQYF.

This rearrangement joins TRBV12-5 to TRBJ1-2, with 7 bases matching TRBD1. This CDR3 is 13 amino acids long. Germline lookup yields CDR1 LGHNT and CDR2 FRNRAP. With V trimmed by 5 bases and J by 4 bases, 4 bases remained unmatched. The CDR3 loop reads CASGRDRAYGYTF. The CDR3, as DNA: TGTGCTAGTGGTCGCGACAGGGCCTATGGCTACACCTTC.

The genes are TRBV9 and TRBJ1-3; 9 positions match TRBD1. The V gene's germline CDR1 is SGDLS and CDR2 YYNGEE. Trimming removed 3 bases from V and 6 bases from J; junction bases left unmatched: 4. The CDR3 is made up of 14 amino acids. DNA of the CDR3: TGTGCCAGCAGCGGAGGGACAGGGTTAAACACCATATATTTT. Translation: CASSGGTGLNTIYF.

This clone appeared a few times. The chain links TRBV2 to TRBJ1-1; D is unresolved. Trimming removed 8 bases at V and 0 bases at J, with 10 bases between. The CDR3 loop spans 13 amino acids. Germline V CDR1 and CDR2: SNHLY, FYNNEI. The CDR3 here is CASSISMNTEAFF. DNA of the CDR3: TGTGCCAGCTCTATTTCTATGAACACTGAAGCTTTCTTT.

V usage is TRBV27 and J usage is TRBJ2-7; 10 bases agree with TRBD1. The CDR3 contains 14 residues. CDR1 MNHEY and CDR2 SMNVEV come from the germline V gene (reference sequence). The junction had 7 bases not matched to a gene; V was cut back by 4 bases and J by 7 bases. DNA for the CDR3: TGTGCCAGCAGTTACGGACAGGGGGTGGGTGAGCAGTACTTC. This encodes CASSYGQGVGEQYF.

Only one count was recorded for this clone. The CDR3 bases are TGTGCCAGCAGCCAAAATCAGCGGGGGAGGAGGACAGATACGCAGTATTTT. This gives the protein CASSQNQRGRRTDTQYF. V and J are TRBV3-1 (or the pseudogene TRBV3-2) and TRBJ2-3; 8 positions match TRBD2. J lost 3 bases, V lost 2 bases, and 10 bases had no gene match. Germline V gene lookup returns CDR1 LGHDT and CDR2 YNNKEL (reference sequence). CDR3 size: 17 residues.

The chain uses TRBV20-1 and TRBJ1-2, with unresolved D. Germline CDR1 DFQATT, CDR2 SNEGSKA (reference sequence). The CDR3 contains 9 residues. V gave up 7 bases and J gave up 7 bases, with 7 bases separating them. CDR3 amino acids: CSVSGGYTF. As DNA, the CDR3 is TGCAGTGTCTCCGGTGGCTACACCTTC.

This clone was detected only a few times. The rearrangement links TRBV7-7 to TRBJ2-7, with D perhaps matching TRBD1 or TRBD2 (5 bases each). V gave up 2 bases and J gave up 2 bases, with 16 bases separating them. The CDR3 totals 16 residues. In germline, CDR1 is SSHAT, CDR2 FNYEAQ (reference sequence). CDR3 sequence reads: CASSLCGWGCAYEQYF. CDR3 in DNA: TGTGCCAGCAGCTTATGCGGTTGGGGGTGTGCCTACGAGCAGTACTTC.

This clone occurred a few times. The chain links TRBV7-2 to TRBJ1-1; D might be TRBD1 (5 bases). The CDR3 has 14 residues. V was pared by 5 bases and J by 4 bases, with 14 bases between. From germline, CDR1 is SGHTA and CDR2 FQGNSA. For the CDR3, the DNA is TGTGCCAGCAGCCAAGCGGGGAGGGGCACTGAAGCTTTCTTT. It encodes CASSQAGRGTEAFF.

In DNA, the CDR3 is TGTGCCAGCTCACAGGATCAGGGGACCTATGGCTACACCTTC. Translated: CASSQDQGTYGYTF. This sequence joins TRBV18 and TRBJ1-2; maybe TRBD1 (6 bases). The ends were cut back, 4 bases at V and 4 bases at J, with 13 bases in the middle. The CDR3 runs 14 residues. CDR1 is KGHSH, CDR2 LQKENI, per germline.